This T cell receptor (beta chain) was recorded in a study of identical twins. This clonotype was counted many times. Template switching created a universal primer site, and the cDNA included unique molecular identifiers. TCRdb analysed the 5' RACE reads with MiXCR anew, one entry per CDR3 protein. The sample records roughly 280,000 distinct CDR3 sequences, 7.5% to 9.5% being singletons. V gave up 8 bases and J gave up 0 bases, with 10 bases separating them. This CDR3 is built from 12 residues. CDR1 is DFQATT and CDR2 is SNEGSKA in the germline V gene (reference sequence). Separately, the same data were catalogued under a study of yellow fever vaccine responses in identical twins. This second study notes: After vaccination, twins' T cell response reportedly seemed partly convergent, partly personalized.

The sequencing input was CD8+ T cells sorted from blood. The V call is TRBV20-1, the J call TRBJ2-5; D may be TRBD2 (6 bases). The source of this sequence is a woman under 30 in good health. The CDR3 DNA follows: TGCAGTCCCAGGACTAACCAAGAGACCCAGTACTTC. It codes for CSPRTNQETQYF.